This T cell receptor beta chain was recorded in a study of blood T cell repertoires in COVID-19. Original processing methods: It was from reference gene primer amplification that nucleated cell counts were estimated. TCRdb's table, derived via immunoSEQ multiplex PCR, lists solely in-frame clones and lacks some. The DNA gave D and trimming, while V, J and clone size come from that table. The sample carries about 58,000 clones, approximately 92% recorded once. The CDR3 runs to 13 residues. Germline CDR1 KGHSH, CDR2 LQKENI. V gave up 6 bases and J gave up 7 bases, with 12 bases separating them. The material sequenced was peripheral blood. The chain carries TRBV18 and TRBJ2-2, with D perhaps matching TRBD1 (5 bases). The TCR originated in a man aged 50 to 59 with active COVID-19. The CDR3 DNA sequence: TGTGCCAGCTCCGACAGCCGGAGCGGGGAGCTGTTTTTT. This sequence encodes CASSDSRSGELFF.